The next 5 T cell receptor beta chains were all read from a single sample in a study of shared clonotypes between healthy human individuals (TCRdb year 2020). The library was produced with the immunoSEQ multiplex PCR assay. This immuneACCESS table, as held by TCRdb, lists in-frame sequences with V and J called but not all clones. Of the missing ones, under half trace to an unresolved V gene in checked studies; the others have no known cause. This sample comprises about a million clones, more than 65% of them detected only once. Roughly 1.5% of the sample is taken by the ten largest. Sample: memory CD4+ T cells sorted from blood. What this sample's cell subset or site label stands for: CD45RA-negative fraction. All receptors come from a man between 18 and 29 years old in good health.

About this clone: One end of the junction fails to match germline, which may point to a read error. V gene TRBV7-7 combines with J gene TRBJ1-4, with 9 bases fitting TRBD1. Per the germline V gene, CDR1 is SSHAT and CDR2 is FNYEAQ (reference sequence). The CDR3 is 18 residues long. CDR3 region: CASSLAGTGKGANEKLFF. The CDR3 region has the DNA TGTGCTAGCAGCTTAGCCGGGACAGGGAAAGGGGCTAATGAAAAACTGTTTTTT.

This chain uses TRBV27 with TRBJ2-1, with 7 bases matching TRBD2. Germline V CDR1 and CDR2: MNHEY, SMNVEV (reference sequence). J was trimmed by 7 bases and V by 2 bases; bases with no gene match: 11. The CDR3 totals 16 residues. The CDR3 nucleotides read TGTGCCAGCAGTTTAAACCGAGGGGAGGGGAGGAATGAGCAGTTCTTC. This gives the protein CASSLNRGEGRNEQFF.

This clone was observed a handful of times. This chain joins TRBV18 and TRBJ2-1; maybe TRBD2 (7 bases). CDR1 and CDR2 from the germline V gene are KGHSH and LQKENI. The CDR3 covers 15 residues. The V and J ends lost 8 bases and 6 bases respectively, with 20 bases between them. CDR3 nucleotides: TGTGCCAGCCTGGCGGGGGCCGCCGCACCCAATGAGCAGTTCTTC. Protein: CASLAGAAAPNEQFF.

The chain recombines TRBV6-1 with TRBJ1-6; D may be TRBD1 (5 bases). V was clipped by 0 bases and J by 9 bases, with 15 bases between them. This CDR3 contains 16 residues. Germline V lookup: CDR1 MNHNS, CDR2 SASEGT. CDR3 in amino acids: CASSEATEGRGSPLHF. DNA of the CDR3: TGTGCCAGCAGTGAAGCTACAGAGGGGCGCGGTTCACCCCTCCACTTT.

J is TRBJ2-1 and V is TRBV12-5, with D perhaps assigned TRBD1 or TRBD2 (6 bases each). Trimming left V 2 bases short and J 5 bases short, with 22 bases between. The CDR3 totals 18 residues. Germline CDR1 LGHNT, CDR2 FRNRAP. The CDR3 region is CASGLRPPGALIDNEQFF. The CDR3 coding sequence is TGTGCTAGTGGTTTGAGACCCCCGGGGGCTCTGATAGACAATGAGCAGTTCTTC.